This TCR beta chain derives from a study of blood T cell repertoires in COVID-19. Study in general: Nucleic acid was either cDNA or gDNA, and it came from T cells, B-cell-depleted T cells, or PBMCs.

Per the original data handling: Amplification of reference gene primers provided the estimated nucleated cell counts. Sequencing was performed with immunoSEQ multiplex PCR; in TCRdb, only in-frame clones are kept and a portion is missing. The DNA gave D and trimming, while V, J and clone size come from that table. The table has 250,000 to 300,000 clones, approximately 91% seen once. A Seattle source enrolled patients during active infection and followed them longitudinally. The TCR was taken from a woman aged 25 to 39 with COVID-19, enrolled during active disease. Sequencing input: peripheral blood.

The CDR3 protein is CASSLRGQGVFTEAFF. The CDR3 bases are TGTGCCAGCAGCTTAAGAGGACAGGGAGTTTTCACTGAAGCTTTCTTT. The chain couples TRBV7-9 to TRBJ1-1; 8 bases line up with TRBD1. Trimming cost V 2 bases and J 4 bases; bases outside gene matches: 9. The germline V gene encodes CDR1 SEHNR and CDR2 FQNEAQ (reference sequence). The CDR3 runs 16 residues. The full variable domain, in which reference TRBV7-9 and TRBJ1-1 provide the parts outside the CDR3, is DTGVSQNPRHKITKRGQNVTFRCDPISEHNRLYWYRQTLGQGPEFLTYFQNEAQLEKSRLLSDRFSAERPKGSFSTLEIQRTEQGDSAMYLCASSLRGQGVFTEAFFGQGTRLTVV.